Reported below is one TCR beta chain. This specimen belongs to a study of blood T cell repertoires in COVID-19. This CDR3 has 11 amino acids. Germline values: CDR1 ENHRY, CDR2 SYGVKD. V was pared by 11 bases and J by 4 bases, with 12 bases between. Here immunoSEQ multiplex PCR was the method, and the copy in TCRdb shows in-frame clones only, minus some. Of 120,000 or so clones listed, more than 75% were seen once; the top ten hold less than 2%. This clonotype originated in a human donor in a cohort sampled during active COVID-19. The chain combines TRBV10-3 with TRBJ2-7; TRBD2 might be the D (6 bases). The sequencing input was peripheral blood. CDR3 coding DNA: TGTGCCTCCGAGGAGGGTTACGAGCAGTACTTC. Its protein product is CASEEGYEQYF.